The clone carrying this T cell receptor (beta chain) was seen a handful of times. Treatment in this sample: oral pan-JAK inhibitor, 5-10 mg twice daily. This sample was included in a study of CD8+ T cells in alopecia areata. RNA was extracted and reverse transcribed into cDNA as the sequencing template. The protocol was immunoSEQ multiplex PCR, while the TCRdb copy is restricted to in-frame clones and leaves out a portion. The table includes about 210,000 clones, around two fifths detected once. Trimming removed 4 bases at V and 6 bases at J, with 7 bases between. CDR3 size: 12 residues. Germline V lookup: CDR1 MNHNY, CDR2 SVGAGI (reference sequence).

The sequencing used CD4+ T cells sorted from blood, collected around week 31, from a patient treated with tofacitinib. The clonotype originates from a human donor with alopecia areata. The chain uses TRBV6-6 and TRBJ1-5; no reliable D call. CDR3 amino acids: CASSSGSQPQHF. In DNA form, the CDR3 reads TGTGCCAGCAGTTCGGGGAGTCAGCCCCAGCATTTT.